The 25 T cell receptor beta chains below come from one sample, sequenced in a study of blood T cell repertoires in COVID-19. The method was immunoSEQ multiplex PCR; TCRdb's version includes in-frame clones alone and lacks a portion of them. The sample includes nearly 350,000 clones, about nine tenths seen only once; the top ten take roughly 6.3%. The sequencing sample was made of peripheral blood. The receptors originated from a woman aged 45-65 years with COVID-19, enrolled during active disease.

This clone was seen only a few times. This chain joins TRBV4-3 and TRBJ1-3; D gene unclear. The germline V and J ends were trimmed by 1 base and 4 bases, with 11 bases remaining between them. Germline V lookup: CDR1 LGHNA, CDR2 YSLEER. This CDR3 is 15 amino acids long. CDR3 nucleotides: TGCGCCAGCAGCCAAGGAGGGCATGGGGGAAACACCATATATTTT. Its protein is CASSQGGHGGNTIYF.

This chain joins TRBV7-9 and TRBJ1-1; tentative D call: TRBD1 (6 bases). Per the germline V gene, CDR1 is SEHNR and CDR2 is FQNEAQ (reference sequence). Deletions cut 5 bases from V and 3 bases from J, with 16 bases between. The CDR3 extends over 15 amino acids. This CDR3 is CASSQRQAPHTEAFF. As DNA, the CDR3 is TGTGCCAGCAGCCAGAGACAGGCCCCCCACACTGAAGCTTTCTTT.

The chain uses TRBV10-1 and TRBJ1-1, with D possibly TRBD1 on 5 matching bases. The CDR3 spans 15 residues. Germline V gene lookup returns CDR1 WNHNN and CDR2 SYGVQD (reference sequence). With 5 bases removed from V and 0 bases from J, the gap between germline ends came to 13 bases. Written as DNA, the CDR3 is TGCGCCAGCAGTCGAAGGGGATCCATGAACACTGAAGCTTTCTTT. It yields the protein CASSRRGSMNTEAFF.

Written as DNA, the CDR3 is TGTGCCAGCAGCCCGAGGGCATCAACTTTTTCCTACGAGCAGTACTTC. Protein product: CASSPRASTFSYEQYF. The V and J genes are TRBV14 and TRBJ2-7; perhaps TRBD2 as D (5 bases). V gave up 4 bases and J gave up 1 base, with 17 bases separating them. This CDR3 is 16 amino acids long. Germline loops: CDR1 SGHDN, CDR2 FVKESK.

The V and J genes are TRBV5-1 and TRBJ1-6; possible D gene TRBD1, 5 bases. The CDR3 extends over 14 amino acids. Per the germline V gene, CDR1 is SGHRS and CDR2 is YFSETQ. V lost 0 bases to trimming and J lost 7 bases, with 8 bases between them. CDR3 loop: CASSLAKGNSPLHF. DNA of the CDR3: TGCGCCAGCAGCTTGGCGAAGGGGAATTCACCCCTCCACTTT. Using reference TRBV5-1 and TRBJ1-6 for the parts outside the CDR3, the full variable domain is KAGVTQTPRYLIKTRGQQVTLSCSPISGHRSVSWYQQTPGQGLQFLFEYFSETQRNKGNFPGRFSGRQFSNSRSEMNVSTLELGDSALYLCASSLAKGNSPLHFGNGTRLTVT.

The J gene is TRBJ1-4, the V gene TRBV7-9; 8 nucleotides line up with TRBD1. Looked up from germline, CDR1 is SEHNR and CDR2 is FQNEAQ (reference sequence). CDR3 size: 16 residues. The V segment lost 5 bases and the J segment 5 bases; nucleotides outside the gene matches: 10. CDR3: CASSRRDRWPNEKLFF. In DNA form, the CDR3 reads TGTGCCAGCAGCCGCCGGGACAGGTGGCCGAATGAAAAACTGTTTTTT.

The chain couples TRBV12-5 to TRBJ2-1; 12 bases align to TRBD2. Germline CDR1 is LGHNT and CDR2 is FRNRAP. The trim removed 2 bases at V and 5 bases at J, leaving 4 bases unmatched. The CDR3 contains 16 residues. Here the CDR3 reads CASGLRLAGDHNEQFF. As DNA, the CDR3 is TGTGCTAGTGGTTTGAGACTAGCGGGAGACCACAATGAGCAGTTCTTC.

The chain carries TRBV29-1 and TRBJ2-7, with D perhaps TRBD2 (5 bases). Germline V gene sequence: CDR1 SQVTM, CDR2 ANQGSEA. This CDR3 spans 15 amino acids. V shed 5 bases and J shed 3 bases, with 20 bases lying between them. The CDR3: CSVQLRPGSNYEQYF. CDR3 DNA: TGCAGCGTTCAATTAAGACCGGGATCCAACTACGAGCAGTACTTC.

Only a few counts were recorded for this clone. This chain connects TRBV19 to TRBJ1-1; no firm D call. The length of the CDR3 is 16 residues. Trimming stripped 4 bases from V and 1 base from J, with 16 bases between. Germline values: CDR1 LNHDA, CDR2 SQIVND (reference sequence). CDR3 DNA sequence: TGTGCCAGTAGTACCTTTTCCGGACGGGGGAACACTGAAGCTTTCTTT. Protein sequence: CASSTFSGRGNTEAFF.

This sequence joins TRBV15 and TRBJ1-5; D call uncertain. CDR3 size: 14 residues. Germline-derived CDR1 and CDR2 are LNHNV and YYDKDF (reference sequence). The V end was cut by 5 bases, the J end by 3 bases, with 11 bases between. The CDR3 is CATSFGKTNQPQHF. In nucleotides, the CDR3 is TGTGCCACCAGCTTCGGGAAAACCAATCAGCCCCAGCATTTT.

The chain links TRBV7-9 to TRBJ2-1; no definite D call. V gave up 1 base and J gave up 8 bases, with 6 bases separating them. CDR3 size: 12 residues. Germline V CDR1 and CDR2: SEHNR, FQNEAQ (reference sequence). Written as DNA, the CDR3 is TGTGCCAGCAGCTTAGGGGCAGATGAGCAGTTCTTC. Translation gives CASSLGADEQFF.

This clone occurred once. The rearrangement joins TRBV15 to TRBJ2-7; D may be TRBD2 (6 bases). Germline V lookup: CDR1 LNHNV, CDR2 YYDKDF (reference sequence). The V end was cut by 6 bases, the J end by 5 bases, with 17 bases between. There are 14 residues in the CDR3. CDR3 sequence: CATSFSGPEDEQYF. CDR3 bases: TGTGCCACCAGTTTCAGCGGGCCCGAGGACGAGCAGTACTTC.

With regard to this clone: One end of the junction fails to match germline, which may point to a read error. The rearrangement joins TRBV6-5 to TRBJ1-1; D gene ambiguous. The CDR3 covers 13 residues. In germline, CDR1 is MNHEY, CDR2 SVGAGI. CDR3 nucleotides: TGTGCCAGCAGTGACTCCAAGAACACTGAAGCTTTCTTT. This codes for CASSDSKNTEAFF.

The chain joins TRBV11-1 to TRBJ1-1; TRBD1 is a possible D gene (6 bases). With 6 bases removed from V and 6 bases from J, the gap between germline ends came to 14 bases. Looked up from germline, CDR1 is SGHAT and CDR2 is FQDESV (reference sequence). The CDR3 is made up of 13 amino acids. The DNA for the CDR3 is TGTGCCAGCAGAACAAGCGGGGGGCCTGAAGCTTTCTTT. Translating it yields CASRTSGGPEAFF.

This CDR3 reads CATSKGDSPYEQYF. CDR3 DNA sequence: TGTGCCACCAGCAAGGGGGACAGCCCCTACGAGCAGTACTTC. This rearrangement joins TRBV15 to TRBJ2-7, with 7 bases that match TRBD1. The germline V gene has CDR1 LNHNV and CDR2 YYDKDF (reference sequence). V was clipped by 4 bases and J by 2 bases; unmatched bases: 5. This CDR3 has 14 amino acids. Supplemented by reference TRBV15 and TRBJ2-7, the full variable domain reads DAMVIQNPRYQVTQFGKPVTLSCSQTLNHNVMYWYQQKSSQAPKLLFHYYDKDFNNEADTPDNFQSRRPNTSFCFLDIRSPGLGDTAMYLCATSKGDSPYEQYFGPGTRLTVT.

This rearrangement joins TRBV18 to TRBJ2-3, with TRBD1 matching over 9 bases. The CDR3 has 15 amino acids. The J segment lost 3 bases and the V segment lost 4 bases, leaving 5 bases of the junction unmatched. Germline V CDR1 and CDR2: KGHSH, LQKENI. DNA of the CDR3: TGTGCCAGCTCACTAAGGACAGGGGAGACAGATACGCAGTATTTT. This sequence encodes CASSLRTGETDTQYF.

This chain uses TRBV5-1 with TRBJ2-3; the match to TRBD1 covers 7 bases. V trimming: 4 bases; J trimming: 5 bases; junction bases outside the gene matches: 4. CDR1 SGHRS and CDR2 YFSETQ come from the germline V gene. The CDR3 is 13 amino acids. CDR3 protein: CASSQTGKDTQYF. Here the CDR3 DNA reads TGCGCCAGCAGCCAGACAGGGAAAGATACGCAGTATTTT. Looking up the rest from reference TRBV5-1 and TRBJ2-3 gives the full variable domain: KAGVTQTPRYLIKTRGQQVTLSCSPISGHRSVSWYQQTPGQGLQFLFEYFSETQRNKGNFPGRFSGRQFSNSRSEMNVSTLELGDSALYLCASSQTGKDTQYFGPGTRLTVL.

The CDR3 loop is CTSSQAPDRNYNEQFF. In DNA form, the CDR3 reads TGCACCAGCAGCCAGGCTCCCGACAGGAATTACAATGAGCAGTTCTTC. The V and J genes are TRBV1 and TRBJ2-1; TRBD1, the table's D call, lacks a check against the DNA. TRBV1 is termed a pseudogene. The CDR3 contains 16 residues.

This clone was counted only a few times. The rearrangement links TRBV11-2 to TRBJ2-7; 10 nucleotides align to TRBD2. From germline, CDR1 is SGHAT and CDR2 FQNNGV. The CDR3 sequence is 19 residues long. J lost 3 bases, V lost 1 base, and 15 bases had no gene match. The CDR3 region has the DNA TGTGCCAGCAGCTTAGTGCGGGGGACACTAGCGGGATTCAGCTACGAGCAGTACTTC. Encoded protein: CASSLVRGTLAGFSYEQYF.

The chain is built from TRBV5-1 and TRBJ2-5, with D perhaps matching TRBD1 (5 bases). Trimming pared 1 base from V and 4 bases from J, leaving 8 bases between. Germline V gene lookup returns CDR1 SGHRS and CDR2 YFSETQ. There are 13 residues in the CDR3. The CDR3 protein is CASSLFRAETQYF. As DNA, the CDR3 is TGCGCCAGCAGCTTGTTCAGGGCAGAGACCCAGTACTTC.

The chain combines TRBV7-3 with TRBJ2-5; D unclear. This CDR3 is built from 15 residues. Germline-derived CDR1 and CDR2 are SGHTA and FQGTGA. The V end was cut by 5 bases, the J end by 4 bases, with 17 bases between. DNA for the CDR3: TGTGCCAGCAGCCCGCGTCCGGGTTCTAGAGAGACCCAGTACTTC. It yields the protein CASSPRPGSRETQYF.

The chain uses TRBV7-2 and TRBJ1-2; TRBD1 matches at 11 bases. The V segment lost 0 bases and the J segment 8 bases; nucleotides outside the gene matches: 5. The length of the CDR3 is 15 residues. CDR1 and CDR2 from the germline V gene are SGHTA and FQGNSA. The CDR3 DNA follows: TGTGCCAGCAGCTTAGCAGGGACAGGGGGACGAGGCTACACCTTC. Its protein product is CASSLAGTGGRGYTF.

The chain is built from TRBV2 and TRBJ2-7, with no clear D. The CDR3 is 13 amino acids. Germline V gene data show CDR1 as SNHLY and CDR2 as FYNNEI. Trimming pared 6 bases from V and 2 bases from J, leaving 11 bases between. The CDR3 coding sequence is TGTGCCAGCAGCCCTGGCCCTCCCTACGAGCAGTACTTC. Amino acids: CASSPGPPYEQYF.

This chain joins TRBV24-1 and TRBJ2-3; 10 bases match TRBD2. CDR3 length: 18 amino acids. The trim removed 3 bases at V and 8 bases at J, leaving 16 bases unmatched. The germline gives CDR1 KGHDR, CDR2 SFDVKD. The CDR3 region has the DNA TGTGCCACCAGTGATCCCGCCGGGGCTAGCGGGAGCGTCGGTACGCAGTATTTT. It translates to CATSDPAGASGSVGTQYF.

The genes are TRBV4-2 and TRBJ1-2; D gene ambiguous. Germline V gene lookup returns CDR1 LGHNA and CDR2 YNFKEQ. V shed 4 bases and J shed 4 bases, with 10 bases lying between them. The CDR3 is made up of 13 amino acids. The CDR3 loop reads CASSPREAYGYTF. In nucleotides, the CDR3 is TGTGCCAGCAGCCCCCGGGAGGCCTATGGCTACACCTTC.